This T cell receptor beta chain was sequenced for a study of graft-versus-host responses after intestinal transplantation. A word on this clone: Its antigen remains unknown.

Germline assignment: CDR1 SGHVS and CDR2 FQNEAQ. The CDR3 contains 15 residues. With V trimmed by 4 bases and J by 3 bases, 3 bases remained unmatched. Some clones are missing from TCRdb's copy, which holds only in-frame ones; the method was immunoSEQ multiplex PCR. The sample includes about 41,000 clones, 90% to 95% of them seen just once. This clonotype was sampled from a human donor who was the organ donor for an intestinal transplant. The sequencing used unstimulated CD8+ T cells sorted from spleen or lymph node cells, collected before transplant. The J gene is TRBJ2-5, the V gene TRBV7-8; 12 nucleotides agree with TRBD2. CDR3 protein: CASSSRTSGEETQYF. CDR3 nucleotide sequence: TGTGCCAGCAGCTCAAGGACTAGCGGGGAAGAGACCCAGTACTTC.